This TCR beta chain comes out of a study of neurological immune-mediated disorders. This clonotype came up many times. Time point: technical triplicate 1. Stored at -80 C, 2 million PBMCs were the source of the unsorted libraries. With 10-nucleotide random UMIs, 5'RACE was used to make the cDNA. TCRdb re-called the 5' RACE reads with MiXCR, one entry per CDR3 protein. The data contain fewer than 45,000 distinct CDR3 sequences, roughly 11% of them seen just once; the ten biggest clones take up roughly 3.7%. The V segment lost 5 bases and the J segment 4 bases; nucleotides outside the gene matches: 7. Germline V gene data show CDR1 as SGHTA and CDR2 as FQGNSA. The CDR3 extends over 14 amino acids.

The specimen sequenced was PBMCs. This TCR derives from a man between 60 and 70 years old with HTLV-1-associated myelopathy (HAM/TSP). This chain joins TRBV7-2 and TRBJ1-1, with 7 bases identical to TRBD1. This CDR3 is CASSGQTGITEAFF. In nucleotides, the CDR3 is TGTGCCAGCAGCGGACAGACAGGGATCACTGAAGCTTTCTTT.